These 6 T cell receptor beta chains were sequenced from one sample in a study of cytomegalovirus exposure and HLA in healthy donors. The table came from immunoSEQ multiplex PCR; TCRdb's copy has only in-frame clones and leaves some out. The data hold around 250,000 clones, with about 92% observed a single time. The sample taken for sequencing was PBMCs. These receptor sequences come from a woman aged 25 to 39 in good health and CMV-seronegative.

The count of this clone is one. V usage is TRBV5-6 and J usage is TRBJ2-5, with D possibly TRBD2 on 5 matching bases. The CDR3 loop spans 13 amino acids. V lost 2 bases and J 5 bases, leaving 10 bases between the germline ends. CDR1 is SGHDT, CDR2 YYEEEE, per germline. CDR3 in DNA: TGTGCCAGCAGCTTACTAGGGAGCGAGACCCAGTACTTC. It encodes CASSLLGSETQYF.

This chain uses TRBV18 with TRBJ2-7; D call uncertain. Germline assignment: CDR1 KGHSH and CDR2 LQKENI. Trimming removed 5 bases from V and 3 bases from J, with 8 bases in between. This CDR3 has 12 amino acids. Written as DNA, the CDR3 is TGTGCCAGCTCAGGCGGTAACTACGAGCAGTACTTC. Translating it yields CASSGGNYEQYF.

The V call is TRBV11-2, the J call TRBJ2-5, with no clear D. V was pared by 0 bases and J by 5 bases, with 10 bases between. The CDR3 runs 14 residues. The germline CDR1 and CDR2 sequences are SGHAT and FQNNGV. In DNA form, the CDR3 reads TGTGCCAGCAGCTTAGACAAGGGATTGGAGACCCAGTACTTC. It specifies CASSLDKGLETQYF.

Only one count was recorded for this clone. The genes are TRBV5-6 and TRBJ2-5; the match to TRBD1 covers 10 bases. The junction had 3 bases not matched to a gene; V was cut back by 2 bases and J by 5 bases. The V gene's germline CDR1 is SGHDT and CDR2 YYEEEE. This CDR3 has 14 amino acids. The CDR3 DNA sequence: TGTGCCAGCAGCTTCGACAGGGGGCAGGAGACCCAGTACTTC. It specifies CASSFDRGQETQYF.

This clone was seen just once. This chain joins TRBV27 and TRBJ1-3; D uncertain. Trimming pared 5 bases from V and 4 bases from J, leaving 15 bases between. Germline lookup yields CDR1 MNHEY and CDR2 SMNVEV (reference sequence). This CDR3 has 15 amino acids. The CDR3 here is CASSPVSVGGNTIYF. The CDR3 DNA reads as TGTGCCAGCAGTCCAGTAAGTGTAGGAGGAAACACCATATATTTT.

The CDR3 DNA follows: TGTGCCAGCAGTGAATGGGGTAGCGGGAGCGGAACAGATACGCAGTATTTT. This translates into CASSEWGSGSGTDTQYF. The rearrangement joins TRBV25-1 to TRBJ2-3; 9 bases are a match to TRBD2. Unmatched junction bases numbered 8, after V lost 1 base and J lost 3 bases. Germline CDR1 MGHDK, CDR2 SYGVNS. The CDR3 is 17 residues long.